The 22 T cell receptor beta chains in this list originate from one sample, sequenced in a study of T cells in Graves' hyperthyroidism and ophthalmopathy (dated by TCRdb to the late 2010s). The library relied on multiplex PCR. The instrument given in TCRdb is Illumina HiSeq 2000. Amplification of TCR beta CDR3 regions was carried out from RNA transcripts. For the first round of RT-PCR on the TCR CDR3, the HTBI primer set was used together with the Qiagen OneStep RT-PCR kit. Using fastp at Q25 and MiXCR, TCRdb reprocessed the public reads and kept productive beta chains. Here each entry gathers all rows of one CDR3 protein and keeps the most common genes and DNA. Recorded for this sample are 600,000 to 750,000 distinct CDR3 sequences; approximately 15% of them occurred a single time. Together, the top ten hold roughly a sixth of the sample. Sequenced material: blood. Every receptor here comes from a man in his forties or fifties with Graves' hyperthyroidism.

The V gene is TRBV7-9, the J gene TRBJ2-3; TRBD2 matches 11 bases. The CDR3 has 17 amino acids. Germline V gene lookup returns CDR1 SEHNR and CDR2 FQNEAQ (reference sequence). The V gene end was trimmed by 5 bases and the J gene end by 3 bases; junction bases not matched to a gene: 10. CDR3 sequence reads: CASSPSASGRFTDTQYF. In nucleotides, the CDR3 is TGTGCCAGCAGCCCCTCCGCTAGCGGGAGGTTTACAGATACGCAGTATTTT.

V gene TRBV5-1 combines with J gene TRBJ2-7; D possibly matches TRBD1 or TRBD2 (5 bases each). The CDR3 is 16 amino acids. Germline V gives CDR1 SGHRS, CDR2 YFSETQ. Trimming took 6 bases from V and 2 from J, leaving 21 bases between them. CDR3 region: CASTRDPGGSTYEQYF. Written as DNA, the CDR3 is TGCGCCAGCACGAGGGATCCTGGGGGATCAACCTACGAGCAGTACTTC.

This clonotype has ten or more counts. The chain is built from TRBV28 and TRBJ2-7; perhaps TRBD2 as D (6 bases). Per germline, CDR1 MDHEN and CDR2 SYDVKM. The V end was cut by 6 bases, the J end by 5 bases, with 14 bases between. The CDR3 has 13 amino acids. CDR3 loop: CASSPGSRDEQYF. DNA of the CDR3: TGTGCCAGCAGCCCCGGGAGTCGGGACGAGCAGTACTTC.

This clonotype was counted a few times. The J gene is TRBJ2-3, the V gene TRBV19; 8 bases map to TRBD1. This CDR3 is built from 14 residues. The V segment lost 3 bases and the J segment 6 bases; nucleotides outside the gene matches: 5. Germline V gene sequence: CDR1 LNHDA, CDR2 SQIVND (reference sequence). CDR3 loop: CASSMTGAGDTQYF. CDR3 bases: TGTGCCAGTAGTATGACAGGGGCGGGGGATACGCAGTATTTT.

The V and J genes are TRBV6-1 and TRBJ2-2; TRBD2 agrees at 7 bases. The J segment lost 8 bases and the V segment lost 2 bases, leaving 11 bases of the junction unmatched. CDR1 and CDR2 (germline): MNHNS, SASEGT. The CDR3 extends over 16 amino acids. The CDR3, as DNA: TGTGCCAGCAGTGAAACAGCTAGCGGACGATCTGGGGAGCTGTTTTTT. This translates into CASSETASGRSGELFF.

The gene calls are TRBV12-3 or TRBV12-4 and TRBJ1-5, with 8 bases matching TRBD1. Unmatched junction bases numbered 4, after V lost 4 bases and J lost 2 bases. The CDR3 totals 15 residues. CDR3 DNA: TGTGCCAGCAGTTCCCCGGGACAGGGCAATCAGCCCCAGCATTTT. Translated: CASSSPGQGNQPQHF.

This clonotype was counted many times. The chain uses TRBV28 and TRBJ2-7; 11 positions agree with TRBD2. Germline V gene data show CDR1 as MDHEN and CDR2 as SYDVKM. The J segment lost 4 bases and the V segment lost 7 bases, leaving 12 bases of the junction unmatched. CDR3 size: 16 residues. This CDR3 is CASTLDGTSGRYEQYF. The CDR3 DNA reads as TGTGCCAGCACCCTGGACGGGACTAGCGGCCGTTACGAGCAGTACTTC.

This chain links TRBV7-2 with TRBJ1-3; 8 bases align to TRBD1. Germline CDR1 reads SGHTA; CDR2 reads FQGNSA. V lost 4 bases and J lost 4; bases outside the gene matches: 6. This CDR3 has 15 residues. CDR3 in DNA: TGTGCCAGCAGCTCATGGACAGGGTCGGGAAACACCATATATTTT. This gives the protein CASSSWTGSGNTIYF.

On this clonotype itself: Possible read error: a much larger clone is one base away. The chain links TRBV14 to TRBJ2-3, with D possibly being TRBD1 (7 bases). Germline V gives CDR1 SGHDN, CDR2 FVKESK. The length of the CDR3 is 15 residues. CDR3 bases: TGTGCCAGCAGCCGGAAGACAGGGAGGATAGATACGCAGTGTTTT. Its translation is CASSRKTGRIDTQCF.

About this clonotype: A much larger clone differs from this one at a single base, so this may be a read error. The chain joins TRBV28 to TRBJ2-7, with 7 positions matching TRBD2. The CDR3 is 14 residues long. The germline CDR1 and CDR2 sequences are MDHEN and SYDVKM. The CDR3: CASSPGGSGYEQCF. DNA of the CDR3: TGTGCCAGCAGTCCGGGCGGGAGTGGATACGAGCAGTGCTTC.

Comments on this clonotype: A much larger clone lies one base from this, so it may be a read error. The genes are TRBV28 and TRBJ2-1; TRBD1 matches at 7 bases. Germline CDR1 and CDR2: MDHEN and SYDVKM. The CDR3 contains 16 residues. Unmatched junction bases numbered 13, after V lost 5 bases and J lost 6 bases. CDR3 region: CASSRIHRGLCNEQFF. CDR3 DNA: TGTGCCAGCAGTCGAATACACAGGGGTTTATGCAATGAGCAGTTCTTC.

This clonotype was observed at least ten times. The J gene is TRBJ2-7, the V gene TRBV20-1, with D possibly TRBD2 on 6 matching bases. The CDR3 contains 13 residues. The germline V gene encodes CDR1 DFQATT and CDR2 SNEGSKA (reference sequence). Trimming removed 7 bases at V and 2 bases at J, with 15 bases between. CDR3 DNA sequence: TGCAGTGGGTGGGGTCTAGCGACCTACGAGCAGTACTTC. Protein sequence: CSGWGLATYEQYF.

Ten or more counts support this clonotype. The gene calls are TRBV18 and TRBJ2-7; tentative D call: TRBD1 (6 bases). The length of the CDR3 is 15 residues. Trimming stripped 5 bases from V and 2 bases from J, with 16 bases between. From germline, CDR1 is KGHSH and CDR2 LQKENI. CDR3 sequence reads: CASSINRDTTYEQYF. The CDR3 DNA reads TGTGCCAGCTCAATTAACCGGGACACAACCTACGAGCAGTACTTC.

This clonotype has at least ten counts. The rearrangement uses TRBV7-3 and TRBJ2-3, with 7 bases identical to TRBD1. The junction had 4 bases not matched to a gene; V was cut back by 5 bases and J by 2 bases. CDR1 is SGHTA and CDR2 is FQGTGA in the germline V gene. This CDR3 is 14 amino acids long. CDR3 residues: CASSDRVDTDTQYF. CDR3 bases: TGTGCCAGCAGCGACAGGGTGGACACAGATACGCAGTATTTT.

In its sample, this clonotype was seen many times. This chain connects TRBV7-9 to TRBJ2-2; D possibly matches TRBD1 or TRBD2 (5 bases each). This CDR3 is built from 13 residues. Germline V CDR1 and CDR2: SEHNR, FQNEAQ (reference sequence). The V end lost 8 bases, the J end lost 4 bases, and 11 bases lay between the germline ends. This CDR3 reads CASLSGRTGELFF. The CDR3 DNA reads as TGTGCCAGCCTTTCGGGGCGCACCGGGGAGCTGTTTTTT.

Here the CDR3 DNA reads TGTGCCAGCGGCCAGGGACAGGGCGGAGAGACCCAGTACTTC. It yields the protein CASGQGQGGETQYF. This chain joins TRBV5-8 and TRBJ2-5, with TRBD1 matching over 9 bases. The CDR3 extends over 14 amino acids. Germline lookup yields CDR1 SGHTS and CDR2 YDEGEE. The trim removed 7 bases at V and 4 bases at J, leaving 8 bases unmatched.

The chain combines TRBV30 with TRBJ1-1, with a possible D match to TRBD1 (5 bases). The V end lost 3 bases, the J end lost 1 base, and 9 bases lay between the germline ends. The germline V gene encodes CDR1 GTSNPN and CDR2 SVGIG (reference sequence). This CDR3 is built from 13 residues. CDR3 nucleotides: TGTGCCTGGAGCCCTGGGGGGAACACTGAAGCTTTCTTT. It codes for CAWSPGGNTEAFF.

Many counts were recorded for this clonotype. The gene calls are TRBV6-2 or TRBV6-3 and TRBJ1-1; possibly TRBD1 for D (5 bases). Germline V gene sequence: CDR1 MNHEY, CDR2 SVGEGT. The length of the CDR3 is 13 residues. Deletions cut 6 bases from V and 1 base from J, with 9 bases between. CDR3 nucleotides: TGTGCCAGCAGCGAAGACAGGAACACTGAAGCTTTCTTT. Translation gives CASSEDRNTEAFF.

This clonotype was detected ten times or more. V is TRBV6-2 or TRBV6-3 and J is TRBJ2-2; no definite D call. Germline CDR1 MNHEY, CDR2 SVGEGT. The germline V and J ends were trimmed by 4 bases and 4 bases, with 10 bases remaining between them. The CDR3 extends over 14 amino acids. The CDR3 reads CASSWGVATGELFF. In nucleotides, the CDR3 is TGTGCCAGCAGTTGGGGTGTTGCCACCGGGGAGCTGTTTTTT.

V usage is TRBV20-1 and J usage is TRBJ2-3; D is possibly TRBD2 (5 bases). CDR1 and CDR2 from the germline V gene are DFQATT and SNEGSKA (reference sequence). Trimming left V 6 bases short and J 3 bases short, with 16 bases between. This CDR3 has 14 residues. Here the CDR3 reads CSAPDSSRTDTQYF. CDR3 coding DNA: TGCAGTGCCCCGGACTCCTCCAGGACAGATACGCAGTATTTT.

This clonotype came up many times. The CDR3 here is CASSFSDLGQYSNQPQHF. CDR3 in DNA: TGTGCCAGCAGTTTCTCCGATCTCGGACAGTATAGCAATCAGCCCCAGCATTTT. The chain joins TRBV28 to TRBJ1-5, with D perhaps TRBD1 (6 bases). This CDR3 is 18 amino acids long. The germline gives CDR1 MDHEN, CDR2 SYDVKM. V lost 3 bases to trimming and J lost 0 bases, with 18 bases between them.

This clonotype was recorded many times. The chain employs TRBV11-2 and TRBJ2-7, with 11 nucleotides matching TRBD2. Germline assignment: CDR1 SGHAT and CDR2 FQNNGV. This CDR3 contains 14 residues. Trimming at V came to 5 bases and at J to 2 bases, leaving 2 bases not matched to a gene. CDR3 sequence reads: CASSVLAGAYEQYF. CDR3 coding DNA: TGTGCCAGCAGCGTACTAGCGGGGGCCTACGAGCAGTACTTC. Full variable domain (remainder filled in from reference TRBV11-2 and TRBJ2-7): EAGVAQSPRYKIIEKRQSVAFWCNPISGHATLYWYQQILGQGPKLLIQFQNNGVVDDSQLPKDRFSAERLKGVDSTLKIQPAKLEDSAVYLCASSVLAGAYEQYFGPGTRLTVT.